Shown below are 25 T cell receptor beta chains from a single sample sequenced in a study of T cell responses to AZD1222 COVID-19 vaccine. Assay: immunoSEQ multiplex PCR; the TCRdb copy retains only in-frame clones and omits some. The sample shows about 130,000 clones, roughly 90% of them seen only once. The material sequenced was peripheral blood, taken on day 0 of AZD1222 vaccination. The receptors shown here come from an adult in good health.

The chain links TRBV19 to TRBJ2-5; the D is unclear. The ends were cut back, 1 base at V and 5 bases at J, with 11 bases in the middle. The CDR3 totals 14 residues. The V gene's germline CDR1 is LNHDA and CDR2 SQIVND (reference sequence). Written as DNA, the CDR3 is TGTGCCAGTAGTATAGGCTTTCAAAGGGAGACCCAGTACTTC. Encoded protein: CASSIGFQRETQYF.

The chain has TRBV10-2 and TRBJ1-1; D unclear. This CDR3 has 15 residues. V lost 7 bases to trimming and J lost 1 base, with 16 bases between them. The germline V gene encodes CDR1 WSHSY and CDR2 SAAADI. The CDR3 is CASKTGGFSNTEAFF. CDR3 in DNA: TGCGCCAGCAAGACGGGCGGGTTTTCGAACACTGAAGCTTTCTTT.

This clone was picked up a small number of times. The gene calls are TRBV28 and TRBJ1-5; D is ambiguous. V dropped 9 bases and J dropped 6 bases, with 9 bases sitting between them. Germline CDR1 MDHEN, CDR2 SYDVKM. The CDR3 is made up of 11 amino acids. The DNA of the CDR3 is TGTGCCAGTCGCCGAGGTCAGCCCCAGCATTTT. It yields the protein CASRRGQPQHF.

The chain recombines TRBV19 with TRBJ1-2; possibly TRBD1 for D (5 bases). Germline-derived CDR1 and CDR2 are LNHDA and SQIVND (reference sequence). CDR3 length equals 19 residues. Trimming took 3 bases from V and 1 from J, leaving 24 bases between them. The chain's CDR3 is CASSIGGGRGARGNYGYTF. CDR3 bases: TGTGCCAGTAGTATCGGGGGAGGCAGAGGGGCGAGGGGTAACTATGGCTACACCTTC.

This clone was observed a few times. This sequence joins TRBV27 and TRBJ1-4, with D hard to call. V lost 4 bases and J 6 bases, leaving 15 bases between the germline ends. Germline values: CDR1 MNHEY, CDR2 SMNVEV (reference sequence). CDR3 length: 15 amino acids. Written as DNA, the CDR3 is TGTGCCAGCAGTTCCCACGGCCAGGTGGATGAAAAACTGTTTTTT. As protein: CASSSHGQVDEKLFF.

The rearrangement uses TRBV29-1 and TRBJ1-2, with 8 bases matching TRBD1. Germline CDR1 and CDR2: SQVTM and ANQGSEA. The CDR3 runs to 11 residues. V gave up 7 bases and J gave up 4 bases; unmatched junction bases: 2. CDR3 DNA sequence: TGCAGCGGGACAGGGTCCTATGGCTACACCTTC. Its protein product is CSGTGSYGYTF.

The V gene is TRBV9, the J gene TRBJ1-4, with D unresolved. Germline V gene sequence: CDR1 SGDLS, CDR2 YYNGEE. The CDR3 has 13 amino acids. V was pared by 0 bases and J by 10 bases, with 10 bases between. The CDR3 spells CASSVAAVGKLFF. CDR3 nucleotide sequence: TGTGCCAGCAGCGTAGCGGCCGTCGGAAAACTGTTTTTT.

This clone appeared once. The V gene is TRBV6-2 or TRBV6-3, the J gene TRBJ1-1; D remains ambiguous. The V end lost 2 bases, the J end lost 0 bases, and 13 bases lay between the germline ends. This CDR3 is 16 amino acids long. In germline, CDR1 is MNHEY, CDR2 SVGEGT. The CDR3 sequence: CASSYSPQSMNTEAFF. Here the CDR3 DNA reads TGTGCCAGCAGTTACAGCCCCCAGAGCATGAACACTGAAGCTTTCTTT.

V is TRBV3-1 (or the pseudogene TRBV3-2) and J is TRBJ1-2; D not certain. Trimming removed 4 bases from V and 1 base from J, with 10 bases in between. Per germline, CDR1 LGHDT and CDR2 YNNKEL (reference sequence). The CDR3 loop spans 14 amino acids. The CDR3 reads CASSRRGDNYGYTF. The CDR3 DNA reads as TGTGCCAGCAGCCGTCGCGGGGATAACTATGGCTACACCTTC.

The gene calls are TRBV7-6 and TRBJ1-1, with D possibly matching TRBD1 (6 bases). Germline lookup yields CDR1 SGHVS and CDR2 FNYEAQ. The CDR3 runs to 16 residues. V dropped 0 bases and J dropped 4 bases, with 15 bases sitting between them. CDR3: CASSLARGEGGTEAFF. CDR3 bases: TGTGCCAGCAGCTTAGCGCGTGGGGAGGGGGGCACTGAAGCTTTCTTT.

The chain employs TRBV28 and TRBJ1-3, with 7 bases lining up with TRBD1. With V trimmed by 6 bases and J by 0 bases, 8 bases remained unmatched. From germline, CDR1 is MDHEN and CDR2 SYDVKM. This CDR3 contains 16 residues. This CDR3 is CASSGDSQISGNTIYF. CDR3 DNA: TGTGCCAGCAGCGGGGACAGCCAGATCTCTGGAAACACCATATATTTT.

V gene TRBV3-1 (or the pseudogene TRBV3-2) combines with J gene TRBJ1-2; TRBD1 aligns across 8 bases. Germline CDR1 LGHDT, CDR2 YNNKEL (reference sequence). There are 14 residues in the CDR3. V shed 3 bases, J shed 2 bases, and the junction held 2 bases outside the gene matches. The DNA of the CDR3 is TGTGCCAGCAGCCAGAGGACAGGGAACTATGGCTACACCTTC. The encoded protein is CASSQRTGNYGYTF.

The rearrangement joins TRBV6-5 to TRBJ1-1; D is ambiguous. Germline CDR1 and CDR2: MNHEY and SVGAGI. The length of the CDR3 is 11 residues. Deletions cut 7 bases from V and 1 base from J, with 4 bases between. Here the CDR3 reads CASITNTEAFF. The CDR3, as DNA: TGTGCCAGCATTACGAACACTGAAGCTTTCTTT.

This chain connects TRBV2 to TRBJ1-1, with 8 nucleotides matching TRBD1. Trimming removed 2 bases from V and 2 bases from J; junction bases left unmatched: 4. The CDR3 extends over 15 amino acids. Looked up from germline, CDR1 is SNHLY and CDR2 is FYNNEI. Written as DNA, the CDR3 is TGTGCCAGCAGTGAAATGGGACAGGTTAACACTGAAGCTTTCTTT. Protein: CASSEMGQVNTEAFF.

This clone showed up just once. This chain links TRBV29-1 with TRBJ1-2; D may be TRBD1 (5 bases). CDR3 length: 13 amino acids. Germline CDR1 SQVTM, CDR2 ANQGSEA. Trimming pared 6 bases from V and 3 bases from J, leaving 14 bases between. CDR3 sequence reads: CSVPGGEYYGYTF. Here the CDR3 DNA reads TGCAGCGTGCCCGGGGGGGAATACTATGGCTACACCTTC.

The V and J genes are TRBV4-2 and TRBJ1-2; D might be TRBD1 (5 bases). From germline, CDR1 is LGHNA and CDR2 YNFKEQ. V lost 0 bases and J lost 8, with 16 bases in between. The CDR3 extends over 15 amino acids. As DNA, the CDR3 is TGTGCCAGCAGCCAAGACCCGACAGACTCTGAGGGCTACACCTTC. Its protein is CASSQDPTDSEGYTF.

The chain uses TRBV24-1 and TRBJ2-3, with D perhaps given as TRBD1 or TRBD2 (6 bases each). Germline CDR1 KGHDR, CDR2 SFDVKD. This CDR3 spans 16 amino acids. The V end lost 4 bases, the J end lost 0 bases, and 13 bases lay between the germline ends. This CDR3 is CATSDPGGSSTDTQYF. In nucleotides, the CDR3 is TGTGCCACCAGTGACCCCGGGGGCTCTAGCACAGATACGCAGTATTTT.

The V and J genes are TRBV7-3 and TRBJ1-1; 7 bases match TRBD1. The CDR3 sequence is 14 residues long. V trimming: 4 bases; J trimming: 5 bases; junction bases outside the gene matches: 7. The germline gives CDR1 SGHTA, CDR2 FQGTGA. For the CDR3, the DNA is TGTGCCAGCAGCTCAGGGGGGTCTGGGACTGAAGCTTTCTTT. This encodes CASSSGGSGTEAFF.

The V gene is TRBV4-2, the J gene TRBJ1-2; possible D gene TRBD1, 5 bases. This CDR3 contains 14 residues. V was clipped by 1 base and J by 4 bases, with 10 bases between them. The germline gives CDR1 LGHNA, CDR2 YNFKEQ. The CDR3 reads CASSQGGGGYGYTF. CDR3 in DNA: TGTGCCAGCAGCCAAGGTGGGGGGGGCTATGGCTACACCTTC.

The chain links TRBV4-1 to TRBJ1-3, with D unclear. Germline CDR1 is MGHRA and CDR2 is YSYEKL. CDR3 size: 13 residues. The ends were cut back, 4 bases at V and 1 base at J, with 5 bases in the middle. CDR3 sequence: CASSPPSGNTIYF. The CDR3 region has the DNA TGCGCCAGCAGCCCCCCGTCTGGAAACACCATATATTTT.

The gene calls are TRBV30 and TRBJ1-5, with D tentatively TRBD1 (5 bases). CDR1 and CDR2 (germline): GTSNPN, SVGIG (reference sequence). This CDR3 has 15 residues. Trimming left V 0 bases short and J 4 bases short, with 13 bases between. The CDR3 DNA reads as TGTGCCTGGAGTGTGTGGGGGACCCCTAATCAGCCCCAGCATTTT. Its protein is CAWSVWGTPNQPQHF. The complete variable domain, with remaining parts taken from reference TRBV30 and TRBJ1-5, reads SQTIHQWPATLVQPVGSPLSLECTVEGTSNPNLYWYRQAAGRGLQLLFYSVGIGQISSEVPQNLSASRPQDRQFILSSKKLLLSDSGFYLCAWSVWGTPNQPQHFGDGTRLSIL.

Concerning this clone itself: The sample carries other DNA sequences with the same CDR3. The J gene is TRBJ1-2, the V gene TRBV6-6, with a possible D match to TRBD1 (5 bases). Trimming stripped 4 bases from V and 2 bases from J, with 8 bases between. In germline, CDR1 is MNHNY, CDR2 SVGAGI (reference sequence). CDR3 size: 13 residues. CDR3 amino acids: CASSSQGNYGYTF. CDR3 nucleotide sequence: TGTGCCAGCAGTTCCCAGGGAAACTATGGCTACACCTTC.

V and J are TRBV7-2 and TRBJ2-3; 9 nucleotides line up with TRBD2. There are 15 residues in the CDR3. In germline, CDR1 is SGHTA, CDR2 FQGNSA. Trimming at V came to 4 bases and at J to 2 bases, leaving 4 bases not matched to a gene. The CDR3, as DNA: TGTGCCAGCAGCTCTACTAGCGGGTTCACAGATACGCAGTATTTT. Translated, it gives CASSSTSGFTDTQYF.

The count of this clone is one. This chain connects TRBV5-6 to TRBJ1-5; D not certain. Deletions cut 1 base from V and 2 bases from J, with 10 bases between. The CDR3 is 15 amino acids. Germline lookup yields CDR1 SGHDT and CDR2 YYEEEE. The CDR3 loop is CASSLSRRGNQPQHF. CDR3 DNA: TGTGCCAGCAGCTTGTCCCGGAGGGGCAATCAGCCCCAGCATTTT.

This clone appeared a few times. The chain is built from TRBV5-1 and TRBJ2-5; D unclear. V was trimmed by 5 bases and J by 2 bases, leaving 10 bases between them. CDR3 length: 13 residues. Germline V gene data show CDR1 as SGHRS and CDR2 as YFSETQ. In nucleotides, the CDR3 is TGCGCCAGCAGGGTAGCCCATCAAGAGACCCAGTACTTC. Translating it yields CASRVAHQETQYF.